The 12 T cell receptor beta chains listed next were all sequenced from one sample in a study of shared clonotypes between healthy human individuals. Here immunoSEQ multiplex PCR was the method, and the copy in TCRdb shows in-frame clones only, minus some. Altogether 550,000 to 800,000 clones are present, about nine tenths being singletons, with the ten largest covering 34%. The sample consisted of memory CD8+ T cells from PBMCs. Subset reported: CD45RO+ cells pooled with CCR7-negative TemRA cells. The source is a man in his late teens or twenties in good health. Some clones in this sample may be carry-over from other donors' samples.

The genes are TRBV19 and TRBJ1-6; 9 positions agree with TRBD1. This CDR3 is built from 14 residues. Germline trimming cut 9 bases from V and 5 bases from J; bases unmatched to any gene: 5. Germline CDR1 reads LNHDA; CDR2 reads SQIVND (reference sequence). As DNA, the CDR3 is TGTGCCAGCACGACAGGGGGTGATAATTCACCCCTCCACTTT. Residues: CASTTGGDNSPLHF.

The table lists this clone with a count of one. This sequence joins TRBV2 and TRBJ2-5, with 7 positions matching TRBD2. This CDR3 contains 15 residues. Trimming at V came to 4 bases and at J to 7 bases, leaving 12 bases not matched to a gene. Germline values: CDR1 SNHLY, CDR2 FYNNEI. CDR3 coding DNA: TGTGCCAGCAGTGTTGGGCGGGAGACCCCGGGGACCCAGTACTTC. Protein: CASSVGRETPGTQYF.

The chain couples TRBV6-1 to TRBJ1-2, with 7 bases lining up with TRBD1. V was clipped by 3 bases and J by 4 bases; unmatched bases: 20. CDR3 length: 19 amino acids. Germline V gene lookup returns CDR1 MNHNS and CDR2 SASEGT. CDR3 loop: CASSEHRVPYRGRRYGYTF. The CDR3 DNA sequence: TGTGCCAGCAGTGAGCACCGCGTCCCTTACAGGGGTCGACGCTATGGCTACACCTTC.

The V call is TRBV6-1, the J call TRBJ2-1; 13 bases are a match to TRBD2. Germline CDR1 reads MNHNS; CDR2 reads SASEGT. The CDR3 extends over 18 amino acids. V lost 3 bases and J lost 1; bases outside the gene matches: 6. CDR3 in amino acids: CASSDGLAGVGSYNEQFF. The CDR3 DNA sequence: TGTGCCAGCAGTGATGGACTAGCGGGAGTCGGTTCCTACAATGAGCAGTTCTTC.

V usage is TRBV2 and J usage is TRBJ2-7; D perhaps matches TRBD2 (6 bases). Trimming left V 7 bases short and J 5 bases short, with 15 bases between. The CDR3 covers 13 residues. Germline V gene data show CDR1 as SNHLY and CDR2 as FYNNEI. CDR3 sequence (DNA): TGTGCCAGCACCGAAGGAGGGTTCCACGAGCAGTACTTC. It is translated as CASTEGGFHEQYF.

The chain employs TRBV11-2 and TRBJ2-1; D possibly corresponds to TRBD2 (5 bases). From germline, CDR1 is SGHAT and CDR2 FQNNGV. CDR3 size: 15 residues. Trimming took off 4 bases at V and 5 bases at J, with 15 bases between the two ends. CDR3 sequence reads: CASSSRRDTNNEQFF. The CDR3 nucleotides are TGTGCCAGCAGCTCACGCCGGGATACTAACAATGAGCAGTTCTTC.

This clone was seen a few times. This chain connects TRBV7-9 to TRBJ1-1; tentative D call: TRBD1 (5 bases). V lost 3 bases and J lost 0, with 17 bases in between. The CDR3 is 17 amino acids. Germline CDR1 reads SEHNR; CDR2 reads FQNEAQ (reference sequence). Here the CDR3 reads CASSLPGEGYMNTEAFF. The CDR3 nucleotides read TGTGCCAGCAGCTTGCCCGGTGAGGGGTACATGAACACTGAAGCTTTCTTT.

The chain carries TRBV28 and TRBJ2-5; D ambiguous. The J call may be wrong; the DNA end is better matched by TRBJ2-7. The CDR3 contains 16 residues. From germline, CDR1 is MDHEN and CDR2 SYDVKM. CDR3 nucleotides: TGTGCCAGCAGTTTATTGGGTGGGGAAGGGTCCCACGAGCAGTACTTC. Its protein product is CASSLLGGEGSHEQYF.

In the case of this clone: Other DNA sequences in the sample encode the same CDR3. V usage is TRBV2 and J usage is TRBJ2-7, with a tentative D call TRBD2 (6 bases). V lost 2 bases and J lost 0, with 11 bases in between. CDR3 length: 15 amino acids. Germline V gene lookup returns CDR1 SNHLY and CDR2 FYNNEI. The CDR3 DNA sequence: TGTGCCAGCAGTGAATCTGGGGGGAGCTCCTACGAGCAGTACTTC. Translation gives CASSESGGSSYEQYF.

The chain combines TRBV6-5 with TRBJ1-2; the D gene is possibly TRBD1 (5 bases). The CDR3 has 16 residues. V dropped 3 bases and J dropped 4 bases, with 18 bases sitting between them. The germline V gene has CDR1 MNHEY and CDR2 SVGAGI. The CDR3: CASSYEGPYSLYGYTF. Written as DNA, the CDR3 is TGTGCCAGCAGTTATGAGGGACCCTATTCTCTCTATGGCTACACCTTC.

The chain carries TRBV9 and TRBJ2-3; 7 nucleotides line up with TRBD1. The CDR3 consists of 15 residues. Trimming removed 4 bases from V and 1 base from J; junction bases left unmatched: 6. Germline loops: CDR1 SGDLS, CDR2 YYNGEE. The chain's CDR3 is CASSSSGGRTDTQYF. The DNA for the CDR3 is TGTGCCAGCAGCTCCTCAGGGGGTCGCACAGATACGCAGTATTTT.

The V call is TRBV27, the J call TRBJ2-7; TRBD1 is a possible D gene (6 bases). Germline CDR1 reads MNHEY; CDR2 reads SMNVEV (reference sequence). The CDR3 has 14 residues. V was pared by 7 bases and J by 0 bases, with 13 bases between. The CDR3 here is CASTDTGSSYEQYF. The CDR3 DNA reads as TGTGCCAGCACTGATACAGGGAGCTCCTACGAGCAGTACTTC.